One sample yielded the 26 T cell receptor beta chains listed below, sequenced in a study of T-cell reconstitution after alpha-beta-depleted transplantation in children. Unique molecular identifiers were used in preparing the TCRbeta library. One entry per CDR3 protein, called by TCRdb with MiXCR from the PCR reads. The sample records hundreds of thousands of distinct CDR3 sequences, less than 35% being singletons. The sequencing used PBMCs from the stem cell graft donor, collected from the stem cell graft. Receptor source: a human donor who donated a stem cell graft to a child with aplastic anemia.

J is TRBJ2-7 and V is TRBV6-1; D possibly corresponds to TRBD2 (5 bases). Germline V gene lookup returns CDR1 MNHNS and CDR2 SASEGT. CDR3 length: 14 amino acids. The ends were cut back, 3 bases at V and 2 bases at J, with 11 bases in the middle. The CDR3 reads CASSEGVAPYEQYF. CDR3 in DNA: TGTGCCAGCAGTGAGGGAGTAGCCCCCTACGAGCAGTACTTC.

This rearrangement joins TRBV7-6 to TRBJ1-4; possible D gene TRBD1, 5 bases. The CDR3 totals 16 residues. Trimming cost V 4 bases and J 5 bases, with 17 bases left between them. Germline V gene data show CDR1 as SGHVS and CDR2 as FNYEAQ. In DNA, the CDR3 is TGTGCCAGCAGCTACTCCCGAGCGAAGGGGAATGAAAAACTGTTTTTT. Translating gives CASSYSRAKGNEKLFF. The full variable domain, in which reference TRBV7-6 and TRBJ1-4 provide the parts outside the CDR3, is GAGVSQSPRYKVTKRGQDVALRCDPISGHVSLYWYRQALGQGPEFLTYFNYEAQQDKSGLPNDRFSAERPEGSISTLTIQRTEQRDSAMYRCASSYSRAKGNEKLFFGSGTQLSVL.

The chain couples TRBV9 to TRBJ1-1, with a possible D match to TRBD1 (5 bases). Germline V CDR1 and CDR2: SGDLS, YYNGEE. With 0 bases removed from V and 7 bases from J, the gap between germline ends came to 16 bases. The length of the CDR3 is 15 residues. CDR3 loop: CASSVEGRTSSEAFF. The CDR3 DNA sequence: TGTGCCAGCAGCGTAGAGGGCAGGACATCCAGTGAAGCTTTCTTT.

V usage is TRBV5-1 and J usage is TRBJ1-6; 12 nucleotides align to TRBD1. This CDR3 is built from 16 residues. Trimming removed 4 bases from V and 8 bases from J; junction bases left unmatched: 7. Looked up from germline, CDR1 is SGHRS and CDR2 is YFSETQ. The CDR3 sequence is CASSPGDRGQYSPLHF. The CDR3 nucleotides are TGCGCCAGCAGCCCCGGGGACAGGGGGCAATATTCACCCCTCCACTTT.

This clonotype was counted between two and nine times. The CDR3: CASSLAAVPGNTIYF. The CDR3 nucleotides are TGTGCCAGCAGCTTAGCCGCGGTTCCTGGAAACACCATATATTTT. V usage is TRBV7-2 and J usage is TRBJ1-3; no clear D gene. The CDR3 loop spans 15 amino acids. V lost 0 bases to trimming and J lost 2 bases, with 8 bases between them. Germline assignment: CDR1 SGHTA and CDR2 FQGNSA. Drawing the rest from reference TRBV7-2 and TRBJ1-3, the complete variable domain is GAGVSQSPSNKVTEKGKDVELRCDPISGHTALYWYRQSLGQGLEFLIYFQGNSAPDKSGLPSDRFSAERTGGSVSTLTIQRTQQEDSAVYLCASSLAAVPGNTIYFGEGSWLTVV.

The chain is built from TRBV11-3 and TRBJ1-1; possible D gene TRBD1, 6 bases. The CDR3 contains 13 residues. Trimming took off 5 bases at V and 8 bases at J, with 15 bases between the two ends. CDR1 and CDR2 from the germline V gene are SGHNT and YENEEA. The CDR3 bases are TGTGCCAGCAGCATCGTACAGGGTGGCGAAGCTTTCTTT. It specifies CASSIVQGGEAFF.

V gene TRBV7-8 combines with J gene TRBJ2-7, with D hard to call. Between the trimmed V and J ends, which lost 5 bases and 7 bases, there was a span of 12 bases. Germline-derived CDR1 and CDR2 are SGHVS and FQNEAQ. The CDR3 contains 12 residues. The CDR3 spells CASSPLSREQYV. The DNA for the CDR3 is TGTGCCAGCAGCCCGTTGTCTAGGGAGCAGTACGTC.

The rearrangement links TRBV28 to TRBJ2-5; D might be TRBD2 (6 bases). The germline V gene has CDR1 MDHEN and CDR2 SYDVKM. Trimming removed 3 bases from V and 7 bases from J, with 18 bases in between. This CDR3 is built from 15 residues. The CDR3 region has the DNA TGTGCCAGCAGTTTGACGGGAGAGGCCTGGGGGACCCAGTACTTC. Amino acid sequence: CASSLTGEAWGTQYF.

The V call is TRBV12-3 or TRBV12-4, the J call TRBJ1-2, with TRBD1 identical over 8 bases. Germline trimming cut 3 bases from V and 4 bases from J; bases unmatched to any gene: 4. The CDR3 is 14 residues long. This CDR3 reads CASSLWTGPYGYTF. The CDR3 nucleotides read TGTGCCAGCAGTTTGTGGACAGGGCCCTATGGCTACACCTTC.

This sequence joins TRBV10-3 and TRBJ2-1; D unclear. Per the germline V gene, CDR1 is ENHRY and CDR2 is SYGVKD. V shed 0 bases and J shed 9 bases, with 3 bases lying between them. The CDR3 has 11 residues. CDR3 DNA: TGTGCCATCAGTGAGTCCAGTGAGCAGTTCTTC. Residues: CAISESSEQFF.

The genes are TRBV18 and TRBJ2-7, with D possibly being TRBD2 (9 bases). CDR1 and CDR2 from the germline V gene are KGHSH and LQKENI. This CDR3 region has 18 residues. Trimming left V 3 bases short and J 6 bases short, with 27 bases between. The CDR3 DNA is TGTGCCAGCTCACCTTCCAGGGGGCCGCCAGCGGGAGGTAGCGAGCAGTACTTC. This gives the protein CASSPSRGPPAGGSEQYF.

V gene TRBV4-3 combines with J gene TRBJ2-5, with TRBD2 matching over 11 bases. The trim removed 4 bases at V and 5 bases at J, leaving 9 bases unmatched. The CDR3 covers 16 residues. Germline values: CDR1 LGHNA, CDR2 YSLEER. CDR3 sequence: CASSRTSGFGAETQYF. The CDR3 region has the DNA TGCGCCAGCAGCCGGACTAGCGGGTTCGGGGCGGAGACCCAGTACTTC.

V is TRBV9 and J is TRBJ1-5, with TRBD1 matching 10 bases. The CDR3 runs to 17 residues. With V trimmed by 0 bases and J by 3 bases, 6 bases remained unmatched. CDR1 SGDLS and CDR2 YYNGEE come from the germline V gene. The CDR3: CASSVGSGQGFNQPQHF. The CDR3 DNA reads as TGTGCCAGCAGCGTAGGATCGGGACAGGGGTTCAATCAGCCCCAGCATTTT.

The chain combines TRBV24-1 with TRBJ2-2; maybe TRBD2 (5 bases). CDR3 length: 15 amino acids. V was pared by 4 bases and J by 8 bases, with 16 bases between. The germline gives CDR1 KGHDR, CDR2 SFDVKD. The CDR3 DNA reads TGTGCCACCAGTGAGGCCGGGAAAACCCTTGGGGAGCTGTTTTTT. This encodes CATSEAGKTLGELFF.

The rearrangement joins TRBV28 to TRBJ1-5; tentatively, D is TRBD1 (5 bases). V was shortened by 8 bases and J by 3 bases, with 17 bases between the two germline ends. The CDR3 consists of 15 residues. From germline, CDR1 is MDHEN and CDR2 SYDVKM. The CDR3 protein is CASWARQGTNQPQHF. CDR3 sequence (DNA): TGTGCCAGCTGGGCGCGGCAGGGCACCAATCAGCCCCAGCATTTT.

The rearrangement uses TRBV15 and TRBJ2-1, with TRBD2 matching 14 bases. V shed 5 bases and J 8 bases; nucleotides not matched to a gene: 14. Per germline, CDR1 LNHNV and CDR2 YYDKDF (reference sequence). The CDR3 has 18 residues. CDR3 nucleotide sequence: TGTGCCACCAGCGGGCTATCGGGACTAGCGGGAGTTCGAGATGAGCAGTTCTTC. Translating it yields CATSGLSGLAGVRDEQFF.

This chain joins TRBV12-3 or TRBV12-4 and TRBJ1-1, with unresolved D. Trimming stripped 5 bases from V and 1 base from J, with 11 bases between. The CDR3 spans 14 residues. This CDR3 reads CASSDGSGNTEAFF. CDR3 nucleotide sequence: TGTGCCAGCAGTGACGGGAGCGGGAACACTGAAGCTTTCTTT.

This clonotype appeared a few times. This rearrangement joins TRBV24-1 to TRBJ1-1; D is undetermined. V gave up 8 bases and J gave up 4 bases, with 10 bases separating them. In germline, CDR1 is KGHDR, CDR2 SFDVKD. There are 12 residues in the CDR3. The CDR3 nucleotides are TGTGCCACCATCGCCCGCCCCACTGAAGCTTTCTTT. Protein: CATIARPTEAFF.

The sample holds a few counts of this clonotype. The chain has TRBV18 and TRBJ1-1, with D maybe TRBD1 (5 bases). Germline values: CDR1 KGHSH, CDR2 LQKENI. The V end was cut by 3 bases, the J end by 5 bases, with 19 bases between. The CDR3 runs to 16 residues. CDR3 amino acids: CASSPIRGREGTEAFF. The DNA of the CDR3 is TGTGCCAGCTCACCTATCCGGGGAAGAGAGGGGACTGAAGCTTTCTTT. Variable domain in full (rest from reference TRBV18 and TRBJ1-1): NAGVMQNPRHLVRRRGQEARLRCSPMKGHSHVYWYRQLPEEGLKFMVYLQKENIIDESGMPKERFSAEFPKEGPSILRIQQVVRGDSAAYFCASSPIRGREGTEAFFGQGTRLTVV.

The V and J genes are TRBV20-1 and TRBJ2-5; D ambiguous. Trimming took off 0 bases at V and 2 bases at J, with 7 bases between the two ends. The CDR3 has 13 residues. Germline CDR1 reads DFQATT; CDR2 reads SNEGSKA (reference sequence). The CDR3: CSARDRSQETQYF. The CDR3 DNA sequence: TGCAGTGCTAGAGATCGCTCTCAAGAGACCCAGTACTTC.

The rearrangement joins TRBV2 to TRBJ2-1, with 11 bases that match TRBD2. The CDR3 totals 15 residues. The V and J ends lost 6 bases and 4 bases, in that order; junction bases with no gene match: 5. Germline V gene lookup returns CDR1 SNHLY and CDR2 FYNNEI. In nucleotides, the CDR3 is TGTGCCAGCAGGGTACTAGCGGGGGCTTACAATGAGCAGTTCTTC. This translates into CASRVLAGAYNEQFF. Complete variable domain (other parts from reference TRBV2 and TRBJ2-1): EPEVTQTPSHQVTQMGQEVILRCVPISNHLYFYWYRQILGQKVEFLVSFYNNEISEKSEIFDDQFSVERPDGSNFTLKIRSTKLEDSAMYFCASRVLAGAYNEQFFGPGTRLTVL.

V is TRBV9 and J is TRBJ2-2, with 13 bases that match TRBD2. This CDR3 spans 21 amino acids. Germline V gene data show CDR1 as SGDLS and CDR2 as YYNGEE. J was trimmed by 3 bases and V by 0 bases; bases with no gene match: 14. CDR3 sequence: CASSVGAGTSGTFGDTGELFF. Written as DNA, the CDR3 is TGTGCCAGCAGCGTAGGGGCCGGGACTAGCGGGACCTTTGGGGACACCGGGGAGCTGTTTTTT.

In its sample, this clonotype was seen once. The chain employs TRBV24-1 and TRBJ1-1; a possible D gene is TRBD1 (5 bases). V shed 7 bases and J shed 5 bases, with 10 bases lying between them. This CDR3 has 12 amino acids. The germline gives CDR1 KGHDR, CDR2 SFDVKD. The CDR3, as DNA: TGTGCCACCAGGGGCAGGGCGACTGAAGCTTTCTTT. It yields the protein CATRGRATEAFF.

This chain links TRBV7-2 with TRBJ2-7; D is uncertain. Germline loops: CDR1 SGHTA, CDR2 FQGNSA. V dropped 5 bases and J dropped 4 bases, with 6 bases sitting between them. The CDR3 sequence is 11 residues long. CDR3 sequence: CASSVFYEQYF. The CDR3 region has the DNA TGTGCCAGCAGCGTTTTTTACGAGCAGTACTTC.

Note on this clonotype: The junction shows a germline mismatch at one end, possibly a read error. The chain's CDR3 is CASSLGGTRDEQYF. CDR3 in DNA: TGTGCCAGCAGTTTAGGCGGGACTAGAGACGAGCAGTACTTC. The J gene is TRBJ2-7, the V gene TRBV7-6; 8 positions agree with TRBD2. Per germline, CDR1 SGHVS and CDR2 FNYEAQ. The CDR3 contains 14 residues.

This clonotype was detected only once. The chain combines TRBV27 with TRBJ2-2; no reliable D call. The CDR3 covers 13 residues. The ends were cut back, 5 bases at V and 13 bases at J, with 17 bases in the middle. Germline V lookup: CDR1 MNHEY, CDR2 SMNVEV (reference sequence). CDR3 nucleotides: TGTGCCAGCAGTCCGAGCCTGGCCGTGGGGCTGTTTTTT. It is translated as CASSPSLAVGLFF.